The 22 T cell receptor beta chains in this list originate from one sample, sequenced in a study of blood T cell repertoires in COVID-19. Only in-frame clones appear in the TCRdb table, and some are missing; sequencing was by immunoSEQ multiplex PCR. The table lists 250,000 to 350,000 clones, 85% to 90% of them singletons. Sequenced input: PBMCs or T cells enriched from blood (not recorded which). These receptors all stem from a woman aged 18-29 years who had recovered from COVID-19.

CDR3 region: CASSQITSGTNTGELFF. For the CDR3, the DNA is TGTGCCAGCAGCCAAATAACTAGCGGAACGAACACCGGGGAGCTGTTTTTT. The chain recombines TRBV4-2 with TRBJ2-2, with 8 bases lining up with TRBD2. Per the germline V gene, CDR1 is LGHNA and CDR2 is YNFKEQ. After removal of 2 bases from V and 0 bases from J, the junction contained 5 bases not matched to a gene. The CDR3 runs to 17 residues.

This chain uses TRBV9 with TRBJ1-1; D unclear. This CDR3 is 16 amino acids long. Trimming removed 0 bases from V and 0 bases from J, with 12 bases in between. The germline V gene has CDR1 SGDLS and CDR2 YYNGEE. The chain's CDR3 is CASSVVDSRLNTEAFF. For the CDR3, the DNA is TGTGCCAGCAGCGTAGTAGATTCGCGGTTGAACACTGAAGCTTTCTTT.

To note about this clone: Within the sample, other DNA sequences also encode this same CDR3. The chain employs TRBV12-3 or TRBV12-4 and TRBJ1-2; TRBD1 might be the D (6 bases). The V end was cut by 5 bases, the J end by 4 bases, with 11 bases between. This CDR3 spans 13 amino acids. CDR3 in amino acids: CASSPDSLYGYTF. The CDR3, as DNA: TGTGCCAGCAGTCCGGACAGCCTCTATGGCTACACCTTC.

This rearrangement joins TRBV9 to TRBJ2-3; 9 nucleotides agree with TRBD1. The CDR3 covers 16 residues. The J segment lost 0 bases and the V segment lost 1 base, leaving 3 bases of the junction unmatched. Germline-derived CDR1 and CDR2 are SGDLS and YYNGEE. The CDR3 spells CASSVIDRGSTDTQYF. The CDR3, as DNA: TGTGCCAGCAGCGTAATAGACAGGGGGAGCACAGATACGCAGTATTTT.

The chain combines TRBV18 with TRBJ2-7; maybe TRBD2 (5 bases). This CDR3 region has 16 residues. Trimming cost V 1 base and J 7 bases, with 20 bases left between them. Germline V gene sequence: CDR1 KGHSH, CDR2 LQKENI. Written as DNA, the CDR3 is TGTGCCAGCTCACCACGGAGCGGCGGAGAGTCAAGGGAGCAGTACTTC. It encodes CASSPRSGGESREQYF.

The chain combines TRBV7-8 with TRBJ1-2; TRBD1 might be the D (5 bases). V lost 8 bases and J lost 2, with 9 bases in between. Germline V gives CDR1 SGHVS, CDR2 FQNEAQ. The CDR3 consists of 12 residues. The CDR3 region has the DNA TGTGCCAGCCGGGACTCGAACTATGGCTACACCTTC. Protein: CASRDSNYGYTF.

This chain uses TRBV4-1 with TRBJ1-2, with TRBD1 matching over 8 bases. The CDR3 has 17 amino acids. V was pared by 3 bases and J by 1 base, with 10 bases of the junction left unmatched. Germline-derived CDR1 and CDR2 are MGHRA and YSYEKL. CDR3 DNA sequence: TGCGCCAGCAGCCATGGGACAGGCCTCTCGATTAACTATGGCTACACCTTC. Amino acid sequence: CASSHGTGLSINYGYTF.

The V call is TRBV7-9, the J call TRBJ1-1; the D gene is possibly TRBD1 (5 bases). CDR1 and CDR2 from the germline V gene are SEHNR and FQNEAQ (reference sequence). The CDR3 is 13 residues long. Trimming took off 6 bases at V and 1 base at J, with 9 bases between the two ends. The CDR3 nucleotides are TGTGCCAGCAGAAAAACAGGGAACACTGAAGCTTTCTTT. Translating gives CASRKTGNTEAFF.

This chain's CDR3 is CASSVGTSQPTDTQYF. The DNA for the CDR3 is TGTGCCAGCAGCGTAGGAACTAGCCAACCCACAGATACGCAGTATTTT. The rearrangement uses TRBV9 and TRBJ2-3, with D tentatively TRBD2 (6 bases). Germline lookup yields CDR1 SGDLS and CDR2 YYNGEE. This CDR3 spans 16 amino acids. V gave up 0 bases and J gave up 2 bases, with 13 bases separating them. The full variable domain, rest sourced from reference TRBV9 and TRBJ2-3, is DSGVTQTPKHLITATGQRVTLRCSPRSGDLSVYWYQQSLDQGLQFLIQYYNGEERAKGNILERFSAQQFPDLHSELNLSSLELGDSALYFCASSVGTSQPTDTQYFGPGTRLTVL.

The DNA for the CDR3 is TGTGCCAGCAGTTACTCGATGGGCGGGGGCACAGATACGCAGTATTTT. Its translation: CASSYSMGGGTDTQYF. The rearrangement joins TRBV6-5 to TRBJ2-3, with D possibly being TRBD2 (6 bases). This CDR3 region has 16 residues. V gave up 0 bases and J gave up 1 base, with 11 bases separating them. Germline CDR1 MNHEY, CDR2 SVGAGI.

The CDR3 loop is CASSVDRAYNSPLHF. In DNA form, the CDR3 reads TGCGCCAGCAGCGTGGACAGGGCGTATAATTCACCCCTCCACTTT. The rearrangement joins TRBV5-1 to TRBJ1-6; 8 bases fit TRBD1. The V gene's germline CDR1 is SGHRS and CDR2 YFSETQ. V shed 4 bases and J 4 bases; nucleotides not matched to a gene: 4. This CDR3 comprises 15 residues.

The V and J genes are TRBV2 and TRBJ2-3, with D possibly matching TRBD1 (6 bases). In germline, CDR1 is SNHLY, CDR2 FYNNEI. The CDR3 totals 16 residues. V was shortened by 8 bases and J by 1 base, with 19 bases between the two germline ends. The CDR3 nucleotides read TGTGCCAGCCCCAAGGGGGAGAGTAGGGGCACAGATACGCAGTATTTT. Encoded protein: CASPKGESRGTDTQYF. Filled out from reference TRBV2 and TRBJ2-3, the complete variable domain reads EPEVTQTPSHQVTQMGQEVILRCVPISNHLYFYWYRQILGQKVEFLVSFYNNEISEKSEIFDDQFSVERPDGSNFTLKIRSTKLEDSAMYFCASPKGESRGTDTQYFGPGTRLTVL.

The rearrangement uses TRBV6-5 and TRBJ2-7, with a tentative D call TRBD2 (5 bases). This CDR3 region has 14 residues. Germline V gene data show CDR1 as MNHEY and CDR2 as SVGAGI. V lost 6 bases and J 0 bases, leaving 12 bases between the germline ends. CDR3: CASRTRPSSYEQYF. The CDR3 region has the DNA TGTGCCAGCAGAACTAGACCGAGCTCCTACGAGCAGTACTTC.

The table lists this clone with a count of one. The V gene is TRBV19, the J gene TRBJ1-5; 10 positions agree with TRBD1. The CDR3 is made up of 16 amino acids. V dropped 5 bases and J dropped 4; count of bases not matched to a gene: 8. Germline-derived CDR1 and CDR2 are LNHDA and SQIVND (reference sequence). This CDR3 is CASSSRQGALNQPQHF. The CDR3 bases are TGTGCCAGTAGTTCAAGACAGGGGGCGCTTAATCAGCCCCAGCATTTT.

In this sample, this clone turned up once. The rearrangement uses TRBV13 and TRBJ2-1, with D perhaps matching TRBD2 (6 bases). The germline V and J ends were trimmed by 2 bases and 8 bases, with 13 bases remaining between them. Germline lookup yields CDR1 PRHDT and CDR2 FYEKMQ (reference sequence). The CDR3 is 14 residues long. The CDR3 spells CASSLFAREDEQFF. CDR3 nucleotide sequence: TGTGCCAGCAGCTTATTTGCAAGGGAGGATGAGCAGTTCTTC.

V usage is TRBV2 and J usage is TRBJ1-1; 7 bases align to TRBD1. V was pared by 6 bases and J by 1 base, with 8 bases of the junction left unmatched. The CDR3 runs to 15 residues. In germline, CDR1 is SNHLY, CDR2 FYNNEI. The CDR3 here is CASSTRDSRNTEAFF. Here the CDR3 DNA reads TGTGCCAGCAGCACCAGGGACAGCAGGAACACTGAAGCTTTCTTT.

J is TRBJ1-1 and V is TRBV5-8; D unclear. The V and J ends lost 0 bases and 4 bases respectively, with 16 bases between them. The CDR3 has 16 residues. Germline-derived CDR1 and CDR2 are SGHTS and YDEGEE. In DNA, the CDR3 is TGTGCCAGCAGCTTGGCCAGCTACGGGAGAGGCACTGAAGCTTTCTTT. The encoded protein is CASSLASYGRGTEAFF.

This clone has a single count. J is TRBJ1-1 and V is TRBV19; 7 bases are shared with TRBD1. The CDR3 totals 13 residues. Unmatched junction bases numbered 4, after V lost 2 bases and J lost 7 bases. Germline V gene lookup returns CDR1 LNHDA and CDR2 SQIVND (reference sequence). DNA of the CDR3: TGTGCCAGTAGTATACAGGGACAGTATGAAGCTTTCTTT. Its protein product is CASSIQGQYEAFF.

V usage is TRBV19 and J usage is TRBJ2-7; 9 nucleotides match TRBD1. V shed 1 base and J 3 bases; nucleotides not matched to a gene: 4. Germline V CDR1 and CDR2: LNHDA, SQIVND (reference sequence). The CDR3 length is 15 residues. The DNA of the CDR3 is TGTGCCAGTAGTATAGGGACAGGGGCATACTACGAGCAGTACTTC. Its protein is CASSIGTGAYYEQYF.

The chain couples TRBV6-5 to TRBJ1-2; D ambiguous. The CDR3 extends over 14 amino acids. Germline V gene sequence: CDR1 MNHEY, CDR2 SVGAGI. V lost 9 bases, J lost 0 bases, and 14 bases lay in between. CDR3 amino acids: CASRWRAANYGYTF. CDR3 nucleotides: TGTGCCAGTCGCTGGAGGGCCGCTAACTATGGCTACACCTTC.

V gene TRBV25-1 combines with J gene TRBJ2-3; 13 bases line up with TRBD2. The CDR3 is 16 amino acids. Germline V gene data show CDR1 as MGHDK and CDR2 as SYGVNS. The V and J ends lost 5 bases and 5 bases, in that order; junction bases with no gene match: 7. Here the CDR3 DNA reads TGTGCCAGCAGTACCGGGACTAGCGGGGAGAGAGATACGCAGTATTTT. This encodes CASSTGTSGERDTQYF.

The V and J genes are TRBV7-8 and TRBJ1-2, with 8 positions matching TRBD1. There are 16 residues in the CDR3. The V and J ends lost 1 base and 4 bases, in that order; junction bases with no gene match: 8. The V gene's germline CDR1 is SGHVS and CDR2 FQNEAQ. The CDR3 nucleotides read TGTGCCAGCAGCTTAGATAGGACAGGGACCGTCTATGGCTACACCTTC. This codes for CASSLDRTGTVYGYTF.